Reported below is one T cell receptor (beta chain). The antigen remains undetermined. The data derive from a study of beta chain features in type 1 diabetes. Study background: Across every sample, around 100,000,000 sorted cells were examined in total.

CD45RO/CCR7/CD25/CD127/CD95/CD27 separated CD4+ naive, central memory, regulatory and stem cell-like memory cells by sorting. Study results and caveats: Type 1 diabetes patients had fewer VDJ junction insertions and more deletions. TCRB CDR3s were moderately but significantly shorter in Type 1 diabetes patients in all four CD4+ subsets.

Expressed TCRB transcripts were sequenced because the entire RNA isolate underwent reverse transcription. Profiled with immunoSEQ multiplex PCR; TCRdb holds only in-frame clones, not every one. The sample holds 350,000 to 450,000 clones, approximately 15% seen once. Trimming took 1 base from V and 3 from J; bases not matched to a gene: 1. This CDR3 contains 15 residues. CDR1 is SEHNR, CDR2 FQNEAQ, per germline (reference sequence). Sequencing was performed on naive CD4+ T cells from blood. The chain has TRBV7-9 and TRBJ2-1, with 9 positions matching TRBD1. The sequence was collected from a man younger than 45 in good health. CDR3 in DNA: TGTGCCAGCAGCTTAGGGACAGGGGTCTACAATGAGCAGTTCTTC. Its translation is CASSLGTGVYNEQFF. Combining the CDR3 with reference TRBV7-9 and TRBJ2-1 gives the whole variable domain DTGVSQNPRHKITKRGQNVTFRCDPISEHNRLYWYRQTLGQGPEFLTYFQNEAQLEKSRLLSDRFSAERPKGSFSTLEIQRTEQGDSAMYLCASSLGTGVYNEQFFGPGTRLTVL.